A single TCR beta chain is shown here with its context. This clone showed up just a few times. Its antigen is not yet known. Base qualities are not at hand, and no much larger clone is one base apart. Library prep was done by the immunoSEQ multiplex PCR assay. The clones in this table, taken by TCRdb from immuneACCESS, are in-frame only. Not every clone is retained; where verified, under half of the shortfall comes from an unresolved V gene, and the cause of the rest is unknown. Counted in this sample were tens of thousands of clones; around 93% of them appeared once. Roughly 2.8% of the sample is taken by the ten largest. These data come from a study of T cells after somatic rescue of genetic block (TCRdb year 2020). Study-level background: What the study looked at was long-term robustness, specifically in a T-cell system that came about through somatic rescue of a genetic block in T-cell development.

From the cysteine through the phenylalanine, the CDR3 covers 15 amino acids. Only the CDR3 DNA is retained, 45 bases long and in frame from the first base. For CDR1 and CDR2, the germline V gene lists KGHSH and LQKENI. A distance of 10 bases separates the germline ends of V and J, which lose 5 bases and 0 bases respectively. The sequence was obtained from a man aged 40-49 years. The sample comprised peripheral blood mononuclear cells (PBMCs). The rearrangement combines TRBV18 with TRBJ1-4; no D gene can be assigned with confidence. The sequenced DNA: TGTGCCAGCTCAACCCAGAGACCAACTAATGAAAAACTGTTTTTT. Its translation reads: CASSTQRPTNEKLFF.